This T cell receptor beta chain was captured in a study of shared T cell receptors in the human thymus. CDR3 size: 14 residues. CDR1 is MNHEY, CDR2 SMNVEV, per germline (reference sequence). V lost 5 bases and J lost 7, with 15 bases in between. The repertoire was sequenced with immunoSEQ multiplex PCR; TCRdb's copy has only in-frame clones and lacks some. The sample has 550,000 to 800,000 clones, roughly 88% seen once; the top ten hold about 0.011%. In addition, the sample was reused for a study of human thymus T cells. As reported in that work: Thymic samples were excised during corrective heart operations.

This clonotype originated in a girl less than two years old with a congenital heart defect. V is TRBV27 and J is TRBJ1-5; a possible D gene is TRBD1 (5 bases). The sample comprised thymocytes. The CDR3 coding sequence is TGTGCCAGCAGTCCAGACGGGGGTGGGCAGCCCCAGCATTTT. It specifies CASSPDGGGQPQHF.